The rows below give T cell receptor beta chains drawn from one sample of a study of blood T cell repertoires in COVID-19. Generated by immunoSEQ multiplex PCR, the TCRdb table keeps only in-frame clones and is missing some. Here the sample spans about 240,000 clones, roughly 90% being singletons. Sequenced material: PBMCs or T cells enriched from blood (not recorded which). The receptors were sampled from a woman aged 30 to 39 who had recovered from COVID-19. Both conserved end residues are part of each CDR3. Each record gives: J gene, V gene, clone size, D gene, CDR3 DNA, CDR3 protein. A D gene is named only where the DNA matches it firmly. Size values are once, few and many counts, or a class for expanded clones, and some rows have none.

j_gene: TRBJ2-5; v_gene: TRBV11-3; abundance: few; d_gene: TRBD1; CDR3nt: TGTGCCAGCAGCCTCGGGACAGTACAAGAGACCCAGTACTTC; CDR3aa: CASSLGTVQETQYF
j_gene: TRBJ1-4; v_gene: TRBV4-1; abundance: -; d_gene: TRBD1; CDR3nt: TGCGCCAGCAGCCAAGAAACAGGGGGTCTGAATGAAAAACTGTTTTTT; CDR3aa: CASSQETGGLNEKLFF
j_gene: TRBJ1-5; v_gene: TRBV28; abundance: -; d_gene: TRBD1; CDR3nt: TGTGCCAGCAGCGCCCCCCCGACAGGGGGTCAGCCCCAGCATTTT; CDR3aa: CASSAPPTGGQPQHF
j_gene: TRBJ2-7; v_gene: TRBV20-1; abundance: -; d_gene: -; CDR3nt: TGCAGTGCTAGTCCCCAGGTTGGGTACGAGCAGTACTTC; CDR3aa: CSASPQVGYEQYF
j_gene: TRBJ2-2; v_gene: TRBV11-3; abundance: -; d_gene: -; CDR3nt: TGTGCCAGCAGCTACGCCGACAGAACCGGGGAGCTGTTTTTT; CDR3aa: CASSYADRTGELFF
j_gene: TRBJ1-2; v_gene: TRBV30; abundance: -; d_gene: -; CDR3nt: TGTGCCTGGAGTGATGGGGCTGCTGGCTACACCTTC; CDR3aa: CAWSDGAAGYTF
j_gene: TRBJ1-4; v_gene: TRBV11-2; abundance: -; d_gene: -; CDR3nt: TGTGCCAGCAGCTCCCGCAAGGACGGGAGTGAAAAACTGTTTTTT; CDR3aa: CASSSRKDGSEKLFF
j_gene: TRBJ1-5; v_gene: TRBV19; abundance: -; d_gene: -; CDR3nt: TGTGCCAGTAAACTCCACAGGGATCAGCCCCAGCATTTT; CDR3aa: CASKLHRDQPQHF
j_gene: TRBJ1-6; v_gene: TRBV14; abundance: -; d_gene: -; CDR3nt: TGTGCCAGCGCCGGCACGGGGAGCTACTCACCCCTCCACTTT; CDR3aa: CASAGTGSYSPLHF
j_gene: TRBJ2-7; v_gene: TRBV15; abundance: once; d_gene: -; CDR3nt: TGTGCCACCAGCAGAGATACAGGCTACGAGCAGTACTTC; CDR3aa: CATSRDTGYEQYF
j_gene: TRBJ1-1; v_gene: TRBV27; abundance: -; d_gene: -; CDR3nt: TGTGCCAGCAGTCCCTGGGGCAGGGGTATAGAGGGCACTGAAGCTTTCTTT; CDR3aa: CASSPWGRGIEGTEAFF
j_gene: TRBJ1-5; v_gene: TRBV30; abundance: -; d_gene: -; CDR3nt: TGTGCCTGGAGTTACGACCGAGGAAGGGGTCAGCCCCAGCATTTT; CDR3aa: CAWSYDRGRGQPQHF
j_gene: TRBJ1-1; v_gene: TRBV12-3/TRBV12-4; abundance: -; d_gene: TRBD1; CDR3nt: TGTGCCAGCGGGCGTGACAGGGGCGCTGAAGCTTTCTTT; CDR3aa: CASGRDRGAEAFF
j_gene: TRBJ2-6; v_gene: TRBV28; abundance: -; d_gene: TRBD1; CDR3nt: TGTGCCAGTCACCCGGGGACAGGGGTCTTATCTGGGGCCAACGTCCTGACTTTC; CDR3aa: CASHPGTGVLSGANVLTF
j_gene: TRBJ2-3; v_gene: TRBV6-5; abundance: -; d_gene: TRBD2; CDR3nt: TGTGCCAGCAGGACTAGCGGTAACACAGATACGCAGTATTTT; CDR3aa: CASRTSGNTDTQYF
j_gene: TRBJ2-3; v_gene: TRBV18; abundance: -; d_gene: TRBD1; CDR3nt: TGTGCCAGCTCAGAGGGACAGGGGGCCTCAGATACGCAGTATTTT; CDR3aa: CASSEGQGASDTQYF
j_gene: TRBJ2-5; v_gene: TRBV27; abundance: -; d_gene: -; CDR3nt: TGTGCCAGCAGTCCGAGGCGGGAAAGGAGGCAAGAGACCCAGTACTTC; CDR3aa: CASSPRRERRQETQYF
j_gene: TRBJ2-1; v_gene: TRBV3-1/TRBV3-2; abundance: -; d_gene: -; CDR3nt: TGTGCCAGCAGCCAAGCGGGAGAGGGCGGTGAGCAGTTCTTC; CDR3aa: CASSQAGEGGEQFF
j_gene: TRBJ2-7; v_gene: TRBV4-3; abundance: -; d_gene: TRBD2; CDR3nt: TGCGCCAGCAGCCAAGGCGCGGGAGATTCCTACGAGCAGTACTTC; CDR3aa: CASSQGAGDSYEQYF
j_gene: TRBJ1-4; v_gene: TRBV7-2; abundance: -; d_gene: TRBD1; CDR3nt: TGTGCCAGCAGCCCAGGGACAGGGGTTGGAGAAAAACTGTTTTTT; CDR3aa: CASSPGTGVGEKLFF
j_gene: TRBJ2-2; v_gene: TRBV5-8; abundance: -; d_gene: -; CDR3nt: TGTGCCAGCAAGGCTCTTCGGGGCACCGGGGAGCTGTTTTTT; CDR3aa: CASKALRGTGELFF
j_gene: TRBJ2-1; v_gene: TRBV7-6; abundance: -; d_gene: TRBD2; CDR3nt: TGTGCCAGCAGCTCCTTAGCGGGAGGGCCCCCAGCTGAGCAGTTCTTC; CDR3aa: CASSSLAGGPPAEQFF
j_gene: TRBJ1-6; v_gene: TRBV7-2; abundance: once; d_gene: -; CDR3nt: TGTGCCAGCAGCTCCCCCCAGTCGAATTCACCCCTCCACTTT; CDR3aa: CASSSPQSNSPLHF
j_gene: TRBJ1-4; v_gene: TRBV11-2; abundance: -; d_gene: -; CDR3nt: TGTGCCAGCAGCCCCCTGGGGCCTCCGAGGAAACTGTTTTTT; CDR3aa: CASSPLGPPRKLFF
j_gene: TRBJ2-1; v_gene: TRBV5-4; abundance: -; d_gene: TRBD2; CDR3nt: TGTGCCAGCAGCTTGGTAGCGGGAGGGTCCCACAATGAGCAGTTCTTC; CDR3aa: CASSLVAGGSHNEQFF
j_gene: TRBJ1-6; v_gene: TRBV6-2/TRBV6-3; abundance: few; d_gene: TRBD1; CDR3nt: TGTGCCAGCAGTTACTCGATTCCGACAGGGAGACGCTCACCCCTCCACTTT; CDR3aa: CASSYSIPTGRRSPLHF
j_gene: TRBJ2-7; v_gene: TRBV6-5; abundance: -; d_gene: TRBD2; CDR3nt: TGTGCCAGCAGTTCACTAGCGGGGAACTACGAGCAGTACTTC; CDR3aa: CASSSLAGNYEQYF
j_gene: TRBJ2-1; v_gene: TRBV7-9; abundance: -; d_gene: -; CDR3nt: TGTGCCAGCAGCTTTCTGCGGGTTTACAATGAGCAGTTCTTC; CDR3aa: CASSFLRVYNEQFF
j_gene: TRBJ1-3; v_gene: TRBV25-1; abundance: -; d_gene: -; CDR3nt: TGTGCCAGCCAATCCACAGTATCTGGAAACACCATATATTTT; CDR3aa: CASQSTVSGNTIYF
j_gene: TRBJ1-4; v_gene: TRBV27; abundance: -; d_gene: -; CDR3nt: TGTGCCAGCAGTTTATACGGTGCAACTAATGAAAAACTGTTTTTT; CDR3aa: CASSLYGATNEKLFF
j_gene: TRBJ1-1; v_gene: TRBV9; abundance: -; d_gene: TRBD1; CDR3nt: TGTGCCAGCAGCGTAAGGCCAGGGGGCTGGGACACTGAAGCTTTCTTT; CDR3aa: CASSVRPGGWDTEAFF
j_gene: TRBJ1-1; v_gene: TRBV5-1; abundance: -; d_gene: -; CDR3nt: TGCGCCAGCAGCTTGGTAGAACCCCCGGGCGGGGAAGCTTTCTTT; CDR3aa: CASSLVEPPGGEAFF
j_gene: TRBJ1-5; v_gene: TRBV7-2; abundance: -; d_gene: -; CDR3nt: TGTGCCAGCAGCTTACAGGGTCGGCAGCCCCAGCATTTT; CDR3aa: CASSLQGRQPQHF
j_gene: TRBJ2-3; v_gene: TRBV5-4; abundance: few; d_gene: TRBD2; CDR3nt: TGTGCCAGCAGCTTGGTTAGCGGGAAAGTTGGAGATACGCAGTATTTT; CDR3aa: CASSLVSGKVGDTQYF
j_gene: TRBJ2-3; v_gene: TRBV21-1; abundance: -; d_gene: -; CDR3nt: TGTGCCAGCAGCAAAGAACGACAGGGGAATCTGACTAGCCGCACAGATACGCAGTATTTT; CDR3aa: CASSKERQGNLTSRTDTQYF